Below are 18 T cell receptor beta chains sequenced from a single sample in a study of T cells expressing NK-cell markers. TCRdb re-called the 5' RACE reads and shows each CDR3 protein once, DNA omitted. The record lists 350,000 to 450,000 distinct CDR3 sequences, of which the ten most abundant hold around 5.2%. The specimen was blood T cells: a sorted CD56 or NKG2C T cell subset, CD4+ or CD8+ T cells, or bulk PBMC T cells (not recorded which). The receptors shown here come from a man aged 18-69 years in good health.

The CDR3: CASSFSGSQETQYF. The chain links TRBV11-3 to TRBJ2-5. Looked up from germline, CDR1 is SGHNT and CDR2 is YENEEA. This CDR3 spans 14 amino acids. The full variable domain, its missing parts supplied by reference TRBV11-3 and TRBJ2-5, is EAGVVQSPRYKIIEKKQPVAFWCNPISGHNTLYWYLQNLGQGPELLIRYENEEAVDDSQLPKDRFSAERLKGVDSTLKIQPAELGDSAVYLCASSFSGSQETQYFGPGTRLLVL.

The rearrangement uses TRBV5-5 and TRBJ1-4. CDR1 is SGHKS and CDR2 is YYEKEE in the germline V gene (reference sequence). CDR3 length: 13 residues. Here the CDR3 reads CASSWGQREKLFF.

The V call is TRBV12-3 or TRBV12-4, the J call TRBJ2-3; the D gene TCRdb calls, TRBD2, cannot be checked with no DNA. This CDR3 is built from 15 residues. The CDR3 sequence: CASRGLAGGADTQYF.

The chain is built from TRBV6-5 and TRBJ1-4; TCRdb selects TRBD1, and the lack of DNA leaves this call unchecked. This CDR3 is built from 14 residues. The germline CDR1 and CDR2 sequences are MNHEY and SVGAGI. The CDR3: CASSHRTGEVKLFF.

The chain has TRBV19 and TRBJ2-1. Germline-derived CDR1 and CDR2 are LNHDA and SQIVND (reference sequence). This CDR3 spans 15 amino acids. The CDR3 here is CASSSHSDLYNEQFF.

The rearrangement joins TRBV12-3 or TRBV12-4 to TRBJ1-2. The CDR3 has 16 residues. The CDR3 protein is CASSLLVGETNYGYTF.

The chain combines TRBV11-3 with TRBJ2-3. Germline CDR1 reads SGHNT; CDR2 reads YENEEA. The CDR3 runs 13 residues. The chain's CDR3 is CASSLKDADTQYF.

The chain employs TRBV9 and TRBJ1-5. This CDR3 is built from 12 residues. The germline CDR1 and CDR2 sequences are SGDLS and YYNGEE. Here the CDR3 reads CASSGSNQPQHF.

This chain connects TRBV12-3 or TRBV12-4 to TRBJ2-5; lacking DNA, the TRBD2 call made by TCRdb goes unchecked. The CDR3 has 20 residues. This CDR3 is CASSSTQRLAGSRVQETQYF.

V is TRBV6-1 and J is TRBJ2-1; TCRdb's D call of TRBD2 is untestable without DNA. This CDR3 has 16 residues. Germline lookup yields CDR1 MNHNS and CDR2 SASEGT. The CDR3 loop is CASNRVADVSYNEQFF.

This rearrangement joins TRBV20-1 to TRBJ1-2. The CDR3 covers 13 residues. CDR1 is DFQATT and CDR2 is SNEGSKA in the germline V gene (reference sequence). The CDR3 loop is CSAIKDSNYGYTF.

V usage is TRBV18 and J usage is TRBJ2-1; TCRdb names TRBD1, which stays unverified in the absence of DNA. The length of the CDR3 is 15 residues. CDR1 and CDR2 (germline): KGHSH, LQKENI. This CDR3 reads CASSPWTVNDNEQFF. Together with reference TRBV18 and TRBJ2-1, the CDR3 gives the full variable domain: NAGVMQNPRHLVRRRGQEARLRCSPMKGHSHVYWYRQLPEEGLKFMVYLQKENIIDESGMPKERFSAEFPKEGPSILRIQQVVRGDSAAYFCASSPWTVNDNEQFFGPGTRLTVL.

The genes are TRBV5-1 and TRBJ1-4; TCRdb's D gene call, TRBD1, goes unchecked for lack of DNA. This CDR3 spans 16 amino acids. The germline gives CDR1 SGHRS, CDR2 YFSETQ. The CDR3 is CASSTQPGQGIEKLFF.

The V gene is TRBV3-1, the J gene TRBJ1-5. The CDR3 runs to 15 residues. Germline loops: CDR1 LGHDT, CDR2 YNNKEL (reference sequence). This CDR3 reads CASSQVYGRNQPQHF.

The genes are TRBV6-6 and TRBJ2-5; TCRdb calls TRBD1, which cannot be checked without DNA. This CDR3 has 13 amino acids. Per germline, CDR1 MNHNY and CDR2 SVGAGI (reference sequence). CDR3 in amino acids: CASRGGAWETQYF.

The V call is TRBV20-1, the J call TRBJ2-7. The CDR3 runs to 15 residues. Germline V gene sequence: CDR1 DFQATT, CDR2 SNEGSKA (reference sequence). The CDR3: CSASYELVGSYEQYF.

V and J are TRBV4-1 and TRBJ2-5; the TCRdb D gene call, TRBD2, has no DNA to confirm it. The length of the CDR3 is 13 residues. From germline, CDR1 is MGHRA and CDR2 YSYEKL. CDR3 sequence: CASSRGLVETQYF.

The V gene is TRBV20-1, the J gene TRBJ1-4; TCRdb's assignment of TRBD1 cannot be checked, as there is no DNA. The germline CDR1 and CDR2 sequences are DFQATT and SNEGSKA (reference sequence). The CDR3 spans 16 residues. The CDR3 protein is CSARREGTEKNEKLFF.